Listed here are 6 T cell receptor beta chains from one sample, sequenced in a study of shared clonotypes between healthy human individuals. Naive CD8 cells were CD45RO-negative, positively selected for CCR7, excluding terminally differentiated effector memory CD45RA+ cells. The data were produced by immunoSEQ multiplex PCR, yet TCRdb's version contains in-frame clones alone and is incomplete. The data contain 2 million or so clones, roughly 94% of them singletons. Source material: naive CD8+ T cells sorted from blood. The receptors come from a man younger than 30 in good health.

This chain links TRBV11-1 with TRBJ2-2; D call uncertain. Germline values: CDR1 SGHAT, CDR2 FQDESV (reference sequence). The CDR3 spans 13 residues. Trimming shortened V by 1 base and J by 4 bases, and 4 bases separated the two germline ends. The CDR3 sequence: CASSLEGTGELFF. In DNA form, the CDR3 reads TGTGCCAGCAGCTTAGAGGGCACCGGGGAGCTGTTTTTT.

The gene calls are TRBV5-1 and TRBJ2-7; TRBD1 might be the D (5 bases). The germline V gene has CDR1 SGHRS and CDR2 YFSETQ. This CDR3 has 17 amino acids. Trimming took 5 bases from V and 1 from J, leaving 22 bases between them. This CDR3 is CASRRIGAPWGSYEQYF. As DNA, the CDR3 is TGCGCCAGCAGACGGATAGGGGCGCCATGGGGATCCTACGAGCAGTACTTC.

The genes are TRBV23-1 and TRBJ1-2, with TRBD1 matching 8 bases. TRBV23-1 is marked as an open reading frame, function uncertain. V lost 2 bases, J lost 8 bases, and 7 bases stayed unmatched. CDR3 length equals 14 residues. This chain's CDR3 is CASSQEPGGRGYTF. The CDR3 DNA reads as TGCGCCAGCAGTCAAGAGCCAGGGGGCCGGGGCTACACCTTC.

The chain uses TRBV7-9 and TRBJ2-7, with D perhaps given as TRBD1 or TRBD2 (5 bases each). Germline lookup yields CDR1 SEHNR and CDR2 FQNEAQ (reference sequence). The CDR3 extends over 16 amino acids. V dropped 2 bases and J dropped 3 bases, with 17 bases sitting between them. CDR3 bases: TGTGCCAGCAGCTTATTCTTACGGGGCCCCGTCTACGAGCAGTACTTC. Translating gives CASSLFLRGPVYEQYF. Combining the CDR3 with reference TRBV7-9 and TRBJ2-7 gives the whole variable domain DTGVSQNPRHKITKRGQNVTFRCDPISEHNRLYWYRQTLGQGPEFLTYFQNEAQLEKSRLLSDRFSAERPKGSFSTLEIQRTEQGDSAMYLCASSLFLRGPVYEQYFGPGTRLTVT.

V and J are TRBV6-6 and TRBJ2-7, with D possibly TRBD2 on 6 matching bases. Germline V lookup: CDR1 MNHNY, CDR2 SVGAGI (reference sequence). V lost 0 bases to trimming and J lost 2 bases, with 8 bases between them. The length of the CDR3 is 14 residues. The CDR3 spells CASSYSGSTYEQYF. CDR3 nucleotide sequence: TGTGCCAGCAGTTACTCCGGGAGTACCTACGAGCAGTACTTC.

V and J are TRBV14 and TRBJ1-1, with D unclear. V was clipped by 0 bases and J by 3 bases, with 8 bases between them. This CDR3 is 14 amino acids long. Per germline, CDR1 SGHDN and CDR2 FVKESK. In DNA, the CDR3 is TGTGCCAGCAGCCAAGATATTGGGGACACTGAAGCTTTCTTT. It yields the protein CASSQDIGDTEAFF.